The 3 T cell receptor beta chains below were found in one sample sequenced in a study of shared clonotypes between healthy human individuals. TCRdb's copy holds only in-frame clones and misses some; the assay was immunoSEQ multiplex PCR. The data show around 750,000 clones, around two thirds seen once. The sample was memory CD4+ T cells sorted from blood. Subset noted: CD45RA-negative fraction. Every receptor here comes from a woman younger than 45 in good health.

The table lists this clone with a count of one. The rearrangement links TRBV11-2 to TRBJ2-2; D is uncertain. Germline V lookup: CDR1 SGHAT, CDR2 FQNNGV. Trimming pared 0 bases from V and 7 bases from J, leaving 12 bases between. The CDR3 runs 15 residues. The CDR3 DNA is TGTGCCAGCAGCTTAGACTGGGCAATCGGCGGGGAGCTGTTTTTT. Translation: CASSLDWAIGGELFF.

The V gene is TRBV5-1, the J gene TRBJ2-5, with 9 bases lining up with TRBD1. The germline CDR1 and CDR2 sequences are SGHRS and YFSETQ. V trimming: 1 base; J trimming: 0 bases; junction bases outside the gene matches: 4. This CDR3 has 16 residues. The CDR3 DNA sequence: TGCGCCAGCAGCTTGCTGGGACAGGGCCACCAAGAGACCCAGTACTTC. Translating gives CASSLLGQGHQETQYF.

V and J are TRBV11-2 and TRBJ2-1; D gene ambiguous. V gave up 10 bases and J gave up 7 bases, with 11 bases separating them. Germline V lookup: CDR1 SGHAT, CDR2 FQNNGV. The CDR3 runs to 11 residues. In DNA form, the CDR3 reads TGTGCCACCAGAACCGGGAATGAGCAGTTCTTC. Encoded protein: CATRTGNEQFF.